What follows are 6 T cell receptor beta chains derived from one specimen sequenced in a study of Ad26.COV2.S vaccination and SARS-CoV-2 variants. The treatment was: approximately 18 received Ad26.COV2.S at low or high dose, single or two shots; roughly 5 received placebo; per-sample allocation not given. Specimens were obtained on day 63 following the first vaccine or placebo injection. TCRdb's copy holds only in-frame clones and misses some; the assay was immunoSEQ multiplex PCR. This sample carries about 400,000 clones, 70% to 90% of them seen once, and the ten largest clones take under 2%. The source was peripheral blood, collected in a trial of Ad26.COV2.S vaccine versus placebo. These receptors came from a person between 18 and 65 years old who received the Ad26.COV2.S COVID-19 vaccine or a placebo.

The chain carries TRBV30 and TRBJ2-1, with 7 bases identical to TRBD1. V lost 2 bases, J lost 4 bases, and 5 bases stayed unmatched. CDR1 is GTSNPN and CDR2 is SVGIG in the germline V gene (reference sequence). The CDR3 length is 14 residues. The CDR3 spells CAWSRTGLYNEQFF. In DNA, the CDR3 is TGTGCCTGGAGTAGGACAGGCCTTTACAATGAGCAGTTCTTC.

The J gene is TRBJ1-5, the V gene TRBV28; 8 bases are shared with TRBD1. Germline V gene data show CDR1 as MDHEN and CDR2 as SYDVKM. V shed 5 bases, J shed 4 bases, and the junction held 10 bases outside the gene matches. CDR3 length: 16 amino acids. This CDR3 is CASSPWTGSGNQPQHF. The CDR3 DNA reads as TGTGCCAGCAGTCCATGGACAGGGAGTGGGAATCAGCCCCAGCATTTT.

The V call is TRBV6-6, the J call TRBJ2-7, with a weak D call TRBD2 (6 bases). Deletions cut 6 bases from V and 0 bases from J, with 15 bases between. CDR1 MNHNY and CDR2 SVGAGI come from the germline V gene (reference sequence). The CDR3 sequence is 15 residues long. The CDR3 DNA reads TGTGCCAGCAGACCCGCCGGGGGTAGCTCCTACGAGCAGTACTTC. The encoded protein is CASRPAGGSSYEQYF.

The V gene is TRBV7-9, the J gene TRBJ2-5; the D gene is possibly TRBD2 (7 bases). The germline V gene encodes CDR1 SEHNR and CDR2 FQNEAQ (reference sequence). The CDR3 runs to 14 residues. V was shortened by 7 bases and J by 5 bases, with 17 bases between the two germline ends. DNA of the CDR3: TGTGCCAGCACCCCCGACGGGGGGCAGGAGACCCAGTACTTC. It encodes CASTPDGGQETQYF.

J is TRBJ2-6 and V is TRBV19; D possibly corresponds to TRBD1 (5 bases). Trimming cost V 4 bases and J 2 bases, with 18 bases left between them. The CDR3 runs to 18 residues. The germline V gene encodes CDR1 LNHDA and CDR2 SQIVND (reference sequence). This CDR3 is CASSKGALSYPGANVLTF. For the CDR3, the DNA is TGTGCCAGTAGTAAAGGGGCTTTAAGTTACCCTGGGGCCAACGTCCTGACTTTC.

The rearrangement joins TRBV24-1 to TRBJ1-1; TRBD1 is a possible D gene (6 bases). Germline CDR1 is KGHDR and CDR2 is SFDVKD. The CDR3 consists of 14 residues. Trimming removed 9 bases at V and 4 bases at J, with 17 bases between. DNA for the CDR3: TGTGCCACCTCGAGGGGGGGCGCGGGCACTGAAGCTTTCTTT. This encodes CATSRGGAGTEAFF.